One and the same sample provided the 11 T cell receptor beta chains below, sequenced in a study of Ad26.COV2.S vaccination and SARS-CoV-2 variants. Generated by immunoSEQ multiplex PCR, the TCRdb table keeps only in-frame clones and is missing some. Among approximately 250,000 clones listed, around 88% were seen once. Documented treatment: some 20 received Ad26.COV2.S at low or high dose, single or two shots; 5 received placebo; per-sample allocation not given. Sampling took place 63 days after the first vaccine or placebo injection. The material sequenced was peripheral blood, taken in a trial of Ad26.COV2.S vaccine versus placebo. Receptors were obtained from a person between 18 and 60 years old who received the Ad26.COV2.S COVID-19 vaccine or a placebo.

The V gene is TRBV7-3, the J gene TRBJ2-2; maybe TRBD2 (6 bases). V lost 5 bases, J lost 6 bases, and 16 bases lay in between. The CDR3 spans 15 residues. CDR1 is SGHTA and CDR2 is FQGTGA in the germline V gene. The CDR3, as DNA: TGTGCCAGCAGCCCAAGGGGAGGAGCGGCCGGGGAGCTGTTTTTT. Amino acid sequence: CASSPRGGAAGELFF.

This clone was detected once. The chain has TRBV27 and TRBJ1-4; no firm D call. CDR1 is MNHEY and CDR2 is SMNVEV in the germline V gene (reference sequence). With 8 bases removed from V and 8 bases from J, the gap between germline ends came to 18 bases. This CDR3 has 14 amino acids. CDR3 residues: CASRNPGIGEKLFF. CDR3 bases: TGTGCCAGCCGAAACCCGGGGATAGGAGAAAAACTGTTTTTT.

In this sample, this clone turned up a few times. The chain combines TRBV19 with TRBJ1-1, with D maybe TRBD1 (5 bases). The CDR3 covers 15 residues. V dropped 4 bases and J dropped 0 bases, with 12 bases sitting between them. Germline lookup yields CDR1 LNHDA and CDR2 SQIVND (reference sequence). The CDR3 reads CASSRLGQMNTEAFF. In DNA, the CDR3 is TGTGCCAGTAGTAGGTTGGGGCAAATGAACACTGAAGCTTTCTTT.

This clone was seen once. The CDR3 loop reads CASTYRGQGTGELFF. CDR3 coding DNA: TGTGCCAGCACCTACAGGGGGCAGGGCACCGGGGAGCTGTTTTTT. This sequence joins TRBV6-5 and TRBJ2-2; TRBD1 aligns across 9 bases. The V gene's germline CDR1 is MNHEY and CDR2 SVGAGI. V was pared by 7 bases and J by 4 bases, with 7 bases of the junction left unmatched. The CDR3 loop spans 15 amino acids.

The chain employs TRBV6-5 and TRBJ2-1; 8 positions match TRBD2. V lost 6 bases and J lost 6; bases outside the gene matches: 10. Germline V gives CDR1 MNHEY, CDR2 SVGAGI. The CDR3 has 15 residues. The DNA for the CDR3 is TGTGCCAGCAGAGATAGCGGGGCCGGCAGCAATGAGCAGTTCTTC. Translating it yields CASRDSGAGSNEQFF.

CDR3 DNA: TGTGCCAGCAGCCTAGCGGGAGTGGGCGGCTACACCTTC. It yields the protein CASSLAGVGGYTF. The chain couples TRBV28 to TRBJ1-2; D uncertain. This CDR3 comprises 13 residues. V was pared by 6 bases and J by 8 bases, with 16 bases between. Germline V gene lookup returns CDR1 MDHEN and CDR2 SYDVKM.

The CDR3 here is CASSQDGGGYYGYTF. The CDR3 coding sequence is TGTGCCAGCAGCCAAGATGGAGGGGGATACTATGGCTACACCTTC. The chain joins TRBV3-1 (or the pseudogene TRBV3-2) to TRBJ1-2, with a weak D call TRBD1 (6 bases). V was trimmed by 0 bases and J by 3 bases, leaving 11 bases between them. CDR1 LGHDT and CDR2 YNNKEL come from the germline V gene (reference sequence). The CDR3 has 15 residues.

The chain carries TRBV7-9 and TRBJ2-3, with D tentatively TRBD2 (6 bases). V dropped 2 bases and J dropped 2 bases, with 11 bases sitting between them. The CDR3 contains 15 residues. CDR1 and CDR2 (germline): SEHNR, FQNEAQ (reference sequence). The CDR3 loop reads CASSLNGGITDTQYF. The CDR3 DNA follows: TGTGCCAGCAGCTTAAACGGCGGGATCACAGATACGCAGTATTTT.

This chain connects TRBV9 to TRBJ2-5; D may correspond to TRBD1 or TRBD2 (5 bases each). This CDR3 comprises 15 residues. Trimming pared 3 bases from V and 4 bases from J, leaving 16 bases between. Germline values: CDR1 SGDLS, CDR2 YYNGEE. CDR3 DNA: TGTGCCAGCAGCGCCTTCGGGGCGCAACGAGAGACCCAGTACTTC. Translated: CASSAFGAQRETQYF.

Only a few counts were recorded for this clone. This chain joins TRBV3-1 (or the pseudogene TRBV3-2) and TRBJ1-6; TRBD1 matches 7 bases. V dropped 4 bases and J dropped 7; count of bases not matched to a gene: 10. The CDR3 runs to 16 residues. The V gene's germline CDR1 is LGHDT and CDR2 YNNKEL (reference sequence). The CDR3 reads CASSRSWGQINSPLHF. The CDR3 DNA sequence: TGTGCCAGCAGCCGAAGCTGGGGACAGATAAATTCACCCCTCCACTTT.

The chain recombines TRBV5-6 with TRBJ2-2; no definite D call. Trimming pared 2 bases from V and 1 base from J, leaving 9 bases between. The CDR3 sequence is 15 residues long. Per germline, CDR1 SGHDT and CDR2 YYEEEE. The CDR3 DNA reads as TGTGCCAGCAGCTTCCTATCCGGGAACACCGGGGAGCTGTTTTTT. Its translation: CASSFLSGNTGELFF.